This T cell receptor (beta chain) was observed in a study of molecular identifiers for immune sequencing clone quantification (dated by TCRdb to 2016 to 2019). For the wider study: For a replicate experiment, RNA from roughly 18,000 or 92,000 naive CD8 T cells was divided into five aliquots, of which four were sequenced. The study was a methods study using CD8 T cells to benchmark molecular-identifier clustering-based TCR repertoire sequencing (MIDCIRS) and TCR RNA copy counting. Study-level results and caveats: Spiked-in Jurkat TCR RNA equivalent to a single cell was reported to be detectable even among approximately 1.1 million naive CD8 T cells. Highly expanded clone sizes could be underestimated because identical TCR molecules may share a barcode. Modeling gave 3 to 3.5 recovered TCR RNA copies per cell versus approximately 11 by digital PCR, implying around 30% capture efficiency. Naive libraries contained spiked-in Jurkat TCR RNA (around eleven copies' worth), which is not part of the donor repertoire. Without barcode sub-clustering, chimeric consensus sequences inflated TCR diversity; chimeras reached as high as 47%. In CMV-specific effector cells, clones with more than 20 RNA copies accounted for over 98% of molecules, whereas in naive cells such clones accounted for under 1%.

Libraries of naive CD8 T cells were built from around 20,000 to 1,000,000 sorted cells, with 10%, 30% or 50% of the purified RNA used. On a BD FACSAria II, naive CD8 T cells were FACS-sorted as CD8+CD4-CCR7+CD45RA+ and collected into RLT Plus buffer. To test detection sensitivity, Jurkat RNA equivalent to approximately nine TCR copies was spiked into samples of roughly 18,000-1,000,000 naive CD8 T cells. Enrichment of CD8 T cells was done with RosetteSep CD8+ T Cell Enrichment Cocktail plus Ficoll-Paque, and ACK red cell lysis came afterward. Library preparation used PCR. The sequencing machine was an Illumina HiSeq 4000. Bulk TCR libraries were prepared as previously described, using TCR primers listed in Table S5. The Qiagen AllPrep DNA/RNA kit was used to purify total RNA. Before analysis, reads from multiple sequencing runs of one library were combined. The study's processing was this. Only reads with exact TCR constant sequence were kept, trimmed to 150 nt, and grouped by their 12-nt molecular barcodes. Reads in each barcode group were sub-clustered using a 15% Levenshtein threshold, and a quality-weighted consensus sequence was built for each RNA molecule. Non-functional sequences were discarded, and so were lower-count sequences lying one edit away from another sequence. On the basis of fitting two negative binomial distributions, barcode sub-clusters with fewer than 20% of the maximum read count were discarded. The public reads were reanalyzed by TCRdb: fastp trimming at Q25, MiXCR alignment, in-frame beta chains only. Identical CDR3 protein sequences are pooled into one entry, listed with their most common genes and DNA. Clone size and V and J calls follow TCRdb, not the original study. The sample table contains under 600,000 distinct CDR3 sequences; only one count was recorded for roughly a fifth of them. The top ten clones comprise under 0.85% of the sample.

This clonotype has a handful of counts. Which antigen it targets is not known. No much larger clone exists at a distance of one base, and base qualities are not known. The sample consisted of naive CD8+ T cells from blood, with Jurkat cell RNA spiked in. What the cell subset or site label conveys for this sample: FACS-sorted CD8+CD4-CCR7+CD45RA+ naive T cells. The clonotype comes from a human donor in good health. Some libraries in this study had Jurkat cell RNA spiked in.

The CDR3 reads CASSLASSYNSPLHF. The nucleotide sequence is TGTGCCAGCAGCTTAGCTAGCTCCTATAATTCACCCCTCCACTTT. The chain is assembled from TRBV11-2 and TRBJ1-6, with the identity of the D gene unclear. Via the germline V gene, CDR1 is SGHAT and CDR2 FQNNGV. Relative to germline, V is 1 base shorter and J is 0 bases shorter, with 4 bases between their ends. From the cysteine through the phenylalanine, the CDR3 covers 15 amino acids. Just the 45-base CDR3 DNA is kept, in frame starting at base 1.